Listed below are T cell receptor beta chains from one sample, sequenced in a study of blood T cells in healthy people across ages. TCRdb analysed the 5' RACE reads with MiXCR anew, one entry per CDR3 protein. This table holds about 1,400,000 distinct CDR3 sequences, around 42% found once. Sequences were obtained from blood. Source of these receptors: a young woman in good health. Each CDR3 is given with its conserved first and last residue. Each record gives: V gene, J gene, clone size, CDR3 length, D gene, CDR3 protein, CDR3 DNA. D genes are given only for firm matches. The listing skips clone size in some rows; elsewhere it reads once, few, many or a size class.

>TRBV7-2|TRBJ2-7|-|13|TRBD2
CASAGGRAYEQYF
TGTGCCAGCGCGGGCGGGAGGGCCTACGAGCAGTACTTC
>TRBV20-1|TRBJ2-3|-|19|TRBD2
CSARDQISGRASSTDTQYF
TGCAGTGCTAGAGATCAGATAAGCGGGAGGGCCTCTAGCACAGATACGCAGTATTTT
>TRBV6-5|TRBJ2-7|-|13|-
CASRPPGSYEQYF
TGTGCCAGCAGACCACCGGGTTCCTACGAGCAGTACTTC
>TRBV5-1|TRBJ2-1|-|17|TRBD2
CASSLGTSGMPIWEQFF
TGCGCCAGCAGCTTGGGGACTAGCGGGATGCCCATATGGGAGCAGTTCTTC
>TRBV28|TRBJ1-2|-|15|TRBD1
CASSLDRGVDYGYTF
TGTGCCAGCAGTTTGGACAGGGGGGTAGACTATGGCTACACCTTC
>TRBV20-1|TRBJ2-3|-|16|TRBD1
CSAHRLDRGSTDTQYF
TGCAGTGCCCACAGGCTGGACAGGGGTAGCACAGATACGCAGTATTTT
>TRBV12-3/TRBV12-4|TRBJ2-7|many|14|TRBD2
CASSPGLAGVEQYF
TGTGCCAGCAGCCCCGGGCTAGCGGGAGTCGAGCAGTACTTC
>TRBV15|TRBJ2-7|-|15|-
CATSRDPGVGYEQYF
TGTGCCACCAGCAGAGATCCAGGAGTAGGCTACGAGCAGTACTTC
>TRBV5-1|TRBJ1-1|few|17|TRBD1
CASSSVPGQGSNTEAFF
TGCGCCAGCAGCTCCGTCCCGGGACAGGGATCGAACACTGAAGCTTTCTTT
>TRBV28|TRBJ2-5|-|19|-
CASSLWPPRDTIKENEQYF
TGTGCCAGCAGTTTATGGCCCCCGCGTGACACAATTAAGGAAAATGAGCAGTACTTC
>TRBV7-2|TRBJ2-1|-|17|TRBD2
CASSILLAANSYNEQFF
TGTGCCAGCAGCATCCTACTAGCGGCCAACTCCTACAATGAGCAGTTCTTC
>TRBV21-1|TRBJ2-1|-|20|-
CASSKPPVYLAGAVVNEQFF
TGTGCCAGCAGCAAGCCCCCAGTTTACCTAGCGGGAGCAGTTGTCAATGAGCAGTTCTTC
>TRBV10-3|TRBJ1-1|-|13|TRBD1
CAITTGANTEAFF
TGTGCCATCACAACAGGGGCGAACACTGAAGCTTTCTTT
>TRBV6-5|TRBJ2-1|-|15|TRBD2
CASSRASGEYNEQFF
TGTGCCAGCAGTAGGGCTAGCGGGGAGTACAATGAGCAGTTCTTC
>TRBV6-6|TRBJ2-6|few|17|TRBD1
CASSSRQGSSGANVLTF
TGTGCCAGCAGTTCCCGACAGGGGAGCTCTGGGGCCAACGTCCTGACTTTC
>TRBV9|TRBJ2-1|few|14|-
CASSAPSSYNEQFF
TGTGCCAGCAGCGCCCCTAGCTCCTACAATGAGCAGTTCTTC
>TRBV5-1|TRBJ1-1|-|15|-
CASSHYQGRGTEAFF
TGCGCCAGCAGCCATTATCAGGGTCGGGGCACTGAAGCTTTCTTT
>TRBV5-1|TRBJ2-1|once|17|TRBD2
CASSLGGSGGAYNEQFF
TGCGCCAGCAGCTTGGGGGGGAGCGGGGGGGCCTACAATGAGCAGTTCTTC
>TRBV9|TRBJ2-3|few|15|-
CASTLEGRVGDTQYF
TGTGCCAGCACCTTAGAGGGCAGGGTAGGTGATACGCAGTATTTT
>TRBV4-1|TRBJ2-5|-|15|-
CASSQEFGRSGEQYF
TGCGCCAGCAGCCAAGAATTCGGGAGATCGGGTGAGCAGTACTTC
>TRBV5-1|TRBJ2-1|few|15|TRBD2
CASSLAGLAGDEQFF
TGCGCCAGCAGCTTGGCGGGACTAGCGGGGGATGAGCAGTTCTTC
>TRBV28|TRBJ2-1|-|11|-
CASSLSVEQFF
TGTGCCAGCAGTTTATCGGTAGAGCAGTTCTTC
>TRBV20-1|TRBJ2-1|-|10|TRBD2
CSGLAGEQFF
TGTTCCGGACTAGCCGGTGAGCAGTTCTTC
>TRBV6-5|TRBJ2-7|-|16|-
CASSYRGRPMNYEQYF
TGTGCCAGCAGTTACCGGGGACGGCCGATGAACTACGAGCAGTACTTC
>TRBV27|TRBJ2-5|few|15|-
CASSSNEGVEETQYF
TGTGCCAGCAGTTCGAACGAAGGGGTGGAAGAGACCCAGTACTTC
>TRBV10-3|TRBJ1-4|few|14|-
CAISERGDSEKLFF
TGTGCCATCAGTGAAAGAGGGGATAGTGAAAAACTGTTTTTT
>TRBV27|TRBJ2-7|-|15|-
CASSFSRSRTYEQYF
TGTGCCAGCAGTTTTTCAAGAAGCAGGACCTACGAGCAGTACTTC
>TRBV6-6|TRBJ2-7|-|16|TRBD2
CASSSRLAGGDYEQYF
TGTGCCAGCAGTTCCAGACTAGCGGGAGGAGATTACGAGCAGTACTTC
>TRBV4-1|TRBJ1-1|-|16|-
CASSQGSRTLNTEAFF
TGCGCCAGCAGCCAAGGGTCCCGGACTTTGAACACTGAAGCTTTCTTT
>TRBV6-6|TRBJ1-4|-|15|-
CASSYQAGWNEKLFF
TGTGCCAGCAGTTACCAGGCAGGGTGGAATGAAAAACTGTTTTTT
>TRBV29-1|TRBJ2-1|few|13|TRBD2
CSAGLAGRNEQFF
TGCAGCGCTGGACTAGCGGGACGGAATGAGCAGTTCTTC
>TRBV28|TRBJ1-2|-|14|-
CASLERGTGRGYTF
TGTGCCAGCCTAGAACGGGGGACCGGAAGAGGCTACACCTTC
>TRBV10-3|TRBJ2-5|few|15|TRBD1
CAIRRRDSDVGTQYF
TGTGCCATCAGGCGACGGGACAGTGATGTAGGGACCCAGTACTTC
>TRBV2|TRBJ2-5|-|16|-
CASSEAQTSYQETQYF
TGTGCCAGCAGTGAAGCCCAAACTAGCTACCAAGAGACCCAGTACTTC
>TRBV7-2|TRBJ1-1|few|16|-
CASSLVAAIGGTEAFF
TGTGCCAGCAGCTTAGTCGCAGCAATCGGAGGCACTGAAGCTTTCTTT
>TRBV20-1|TRBJ2-1|few|12|-
CSASDGDNEQFF
TGCAGTGCTTCGGACGGAGACAATGAGCAGTTCTTC
>TRBV20-1|TRBJ2-2|few|15|-
CSARDQEGVTGELFF
TGCAGTGCTAGAGATCAGGAGGGGGTCACCGGGGAGCTGTTTTTT
>TRBV7-2|TRBJ2-3|-|16|-
CASSSAPLTSTDTQYF
TGTGCCAGCAGCTCAGCCCCCCTGACTAGCACAGATACGCAGTATTTT
>TRBV4-1|TRBJ2-5|-|18|TRBD2
CASSQDAPGATSGETQYF
TGCGCCAGCAGCCAAGACGCCCCAGGCGCGACTAGCGGGGAGACCCAGTACTTC
>TRBV4-2|TRBJ2-3|-|16|-
CASSHLPGRTTDTQYF
TGTGCCAGCAGCCATCTACCGGGACGGACAACAGATACGCAGTATTTT
>TRBV7-9|TRBJ1-1|-|15|-
CASSLGGGRHTEAFF
TGTGCCAGCAGCTTAGGTGGGGGGCGGCACACTGAAGCTTTCTTT